This T cell receptor beta chain emerged from a study of blood T cells in healthy people across ages (dated by TCRdb to between 2014 and 2016). Turning to the overall study: Template switching captured roughly one uniquely barcoded TCR beta cDNA molecule per two T cells in model experiments. Using deep sequencing normalized with unique cDNA molecular identifiers, the study measured how TCR beta repertoire diversity changes with age. Donors were grouped into four age groups: young (average 16 years), middle-aged (approximately 41), aged (around 60) and long-lived (just over 80). To avoid experimental bias, donors of different ages were spread randomly across the sequencing lanes. For two donors (one aged 18 to 30 and one aged 80 or older), the study analyzed two additional independent replicas of 1 million unique cDNA reads from the same blood draw.

This clonotype has only a few counts. Its antigen is currently not known. No much larger clone exists at a distance of one base, and base qualities are not known. The library was obtained by 5' RACE. TCRdb shows the sequencer as Illumina HiSeq 2500. A second roughly 6 to 12 cycle PCR used a sample-barcoded 5' primer and a J-beta primer mix. Each TCR beta cDNA molecule received a unique molecular identifier from a template-switch 5' adaptor carrying 12 random nucleotides. Each sample yielded at least 2.5 million CDR3-containing paired-end reads. All of the RNA was converted into first-strand cDNA using the Mint cDNA synthesis kit, with a TRBC-specific oligonucleotide serving as the primer. After uracil-DNA glycosylase treatment, a first 18-cycle PCR used universal primers M1SS and BC2_uni_R on all cDNA. On the authors' methods: Normalization of each sample was performed by random selection of 1 million high-quality reads, each carrying a distinct molecular identifier. Reads sharing molecular identifiers were discarded rather than binned into consensus sequences. MiTCR, run with a Q25 quality threshold and the strictest error-elimination algorithm, handled CDR3 identification, clonotype clustering and error correction. A nonparametric unseen species model with Euler transformation was used to estimate a lower bound on total TCR beta diversity. The public reads were run again by TCRdb, first through fastp at Q25 and then through MiXCR, and only productive beta chains were kept. All rows with the same CDR3 protein become a single entry with the most common DNA and genes. The authors' filters were not applied to this entry. The sample table lists about 780,000 distinct CDR3 sequences, about 42% of them with a count of one. The ten largest clones take up around 18% of the sample.

The CDR3 spans 16 residues, from the cysteine through the phenylalanine. Solely the CDR3 DNA is kept, with 48 bases framed from the first base. From a lookup of the germline V gene, CDR1 and CDR2 are SGHTA and FQGNSA. V gives up 2 bases and J gives up 0 bases, and the segment between their germline ends measures 10 bases. What the research found in general, with its limitations: Because the CMV infection status of the donors was unknown, age-related changes in expanded clonotypes may potentially have been confounded. As age increased, observed TCR beta diversity per million T cells dropped in a roughly linear way, and a significant reduction was already evident by age roughly 36. Estimates of total diversity based on one million sequenced T cells were regarded as lower bounds and as underestimates. Observed TCR beta diversity correlated strongly with the percentage of naive T cells measured by flow cytometry. Conclusive comparison of naive and antigen-experienced compartments was prevented by the profiling of bulk unsorted PBMCs. Compared with the aged group, more naive CD4+ T cells, fewer expanded clones and increased TCR diversity were shown by the long-lived group, suggesting age selection.

The 35 to 40 donors, aged about 6 to 95 years, were systemically healthy Caucasian individuals from Russia. Each donor gave about 9.7 milliliters of peripheral blood, drawn into EDTA-treated Vacutainer tubes. Ficoll-Paque density-gradient centrifugation was used to isolate PBMCs, with at least 6.5 million per sample. Total RNA was extracted from PBMCs with Trizol reagent, with at least 5.5 micrograms obtained per sample. Naive CD45RAhigh/CD27high T cell percentages were measured by flow cytometry on a PBMC aliquot from every donor. Sequencing used blood. The receptor was isolated from a man older than 75 in good health. This receptor chain uses TRBV7-2 and TRBJ1-4, with no reliable assignment of the D segment. The base sequence is TGTGCCAGCAGCTTAAAGCTGTTAGCAACTAATGAAAAACTGTTTTTT. Translated, this is CASSLKLLATNEKLFF.